This is a list of T cell receptor beta chains from one sample in a study of CD8 T cells in Susac syndrome. One entry per CDR3 protein results from TCRdb running MiXCR on the immunoSEQ multiplex PCR reads. Seen here are fewer than 350,000 distinct CDR3 sequences, about 91% observed once, and the top ten hold roughly 0.07%. The sequenced sample consisted of CD4+ T cells from PBMCs. The receptors were sampled from a human donor with multiple sclerosis. Both conserved end residues are part of each CDR3. The order of the fields is CDR3 length, clone size, V gene, J gene, D gene, CDR3 protein, CDR3 DNA. The D gene is left open where the match is weak. For some rows the clone size is stated as once, few or many, or as a class when expanded; others skip it.

14,-,TRBV20-1,TRBJ2-3,-,CSARRQASTDTQYF,TGCAGTGCTCGTCGACAGGCTAGCACAGATACGCAGTATTTT
17,-,TRBV3-1,TRBJ1-2,TRBD1,CASSQDGTGGVRYGYTF,TGTGCCAGCAGCCAAGATGGAACAGGGGGTGTTAGATATGGCTACACCTTC
17,-,TRBV30,TRBJ1-3,TRBD1,CAWSRQGPRPSGNTIYF,TGTGCCTGGTCTCGACAGGGGCCTCGGCCCTCTGGAAACACCATATATTTT
16,-,TRBV4-2,TRBJ1-2,-,CASSQAGGSAPHGYTF,TGTGCCAGCAGCCAAGCGGGCGGCAGCGCTCCCCATGGCTACACCTTC
14,-,TRBV20-1,TRBJ2-2,-,CSAKTGRMAGELFF,TGCAGTGCGAAGACAGGGAGGATGGCCGGGGAGCTGTTTTTT
15,-,TRBV6-2/TRBV6-3,TRBJ1-5,-,CASSYAGLSNQPQHF,TGTGCCAGCAGTTATGCGGGGCTCAGCAATCAGCCCCAGCATTTT
17,-,TRBV5-1,TRBJ2-1,TRBD2,CASSLPGLALNGNEQFF,TGCGCCAGCAGCTTGCCGGGACTAGCCCTGAACGGCAATGAGCAGTTCTTC
14,-,TRBV4-1,TRBJ2-2,-,CASSQQSGHRELFF,TGCGCCAGCAGCCAACAGTCAGGGCATAGGGAGCTGTTTTTT
14,-,TRBV20-1,TRBJ2-1,TRBD2,CSAGGSGRPNEQFF,TGCAGTGCTGGGGGAAGCGGGAGGCCCAATGAGCAGTTCTTC
17,-,TRBV12-3/TRBV12-4,TRBJ2-5,TRBD2,CASSLARPAGVGETQYF,TGTGCCAGCAGTTTAGCGCGGCCAGCGGGAGTAGGGGAGACCCAGTACTTC
14,-,TRBV7-2,TRBJ2-7,TRBD2,CASSLRGSPYEQYF,TGTGCCAGCAGCCTGCGCGGGAGCCCCTACGAGCAGTACTTC
14,-,TRBV19,TRBJ1-1,-,CASSPRRGSLGAFF,TGTGCCAGTAGCCCCCGCCGAGGTTCGCTGGGAGCTTTCTTT
13,-,TRBV7-2,TRBJ2-2,-,CASSLQGTGGLFF,TGTGCCAGCAGCTTACAGGGTACCGGGGGGCTGTTTTTT
17,-,TRBV4-1,TRBJ2-1,TRBD1,CASSQDGRQGAYNEQFF,TGCGCCAGCAGCCAAGATGGTAGGCAGGGGGCTTACAATGAGCAGTTCTTC
11,once,TRBV30,TRBJ2-3,TRBD1,CAWDRDSTQYF,TGTGCCTGGGACAGGGACAGTACGCAGTATTTT
14,-,TRBV6-2/TRBV6-3,TRBJ2-5,-,CASSAGYTPETQYF,TGTGCCAGCAGTGCGGGCTATACTCCAGAGACCCAGTACTTC
14,-,TRBV6-2/TRBV6-3,TRBJ2-1,TRBD2,CASRRTSGLNEQFF,TGTGCCAGCAGGAGGACTAGCGGCCTCAATGAGCAGTTCTTC
15,-,TRBV7-9,TRBJ1-1,TRBD1,CASSSGQWVGTEAFF,TGTGCCAGCAGCTCGGGACAGTGGGTTGGGACTGAAGCTTTCTTT
15,once,TRBV19,TRBJ2-1,TRBD2,CASSKGGSPFNEQFF,TGTGCCAGTAGTAAGGGCGGGAGTCCGTTCAATGAGCAGTTCTTC
13,-,TRBV30,TRBJ1-3,-,CAWTLGSGNTIYF,TGTGCCTGGACCCTCGGTTCTGGAAACACCATATATTTT
12,-,TRBV29-1,TRBJ1-2,TRBD1,CSVGQGEGGYTF,TGCAGCGTGGGACAGGGGGAAGGTGGCTACACCTTC
15,-,TRBV2,TRBJ1-5,TRBD1,CASSLQGVSNQPQHF,TGTGCCAGCAGTTTACAGGGGGTGAGCAATCAGCCCCAGCATTTT
16,-,TRBV2,TRBJ1-5,-,CASSRGTGSGDQPQHF,TGTGCCAGCAGTCGGGGTACAGGGAGTGGGGATCAGCCCCAGCATTTT
14,once,TRBV10-3,TRBJ2-4,-,CAISEGLAKNIQYF,TGTGCCATCAGTGAGGGGCTAGCCAAAAACATTCAGTACTTC
15,-,TRBV9,TRBJ1-3,-,CASSAPTASGNTIYF,TGTGCCAGCAGCGCGCCGACAGCCTCTGGAAACACCATATATTTT
15,-,TRBV4-3,TRBJ2-7,-,CASSHPGKGAYEQYF,TGCGCCAGCAGCCACCCCGGGAAGGGGGCCTACGAGCAGTACTTC
12,-,TRBV6-6,TRBJ1-2,-,CASSSDSYGYTF,TGTGCCAGCAGTTCGGACAGCTATGGCTACACCTTC
15,-,TRBV9,TRBJ1-5,-,CASSGSLADNQPQHF,TGTGCCAGCAGCGGGAGTTTAGCGGACAATCAGCCCCAGCATTTT
12,once,TRBV6-2/TRBV6-3,TRBJ2-2,-,CASTYTHGELFF,TGTGCCAGCACCTACACTCACGGGGAGCTGTTTTTT
12,-,TRBV11-2,TRBJ2-3,-,CASSSLSDTQYF,TGTGCCAGCAGCTCCCTCTCAGATACGCAGTATTTT
16,-,TRBV19,TRBJ2-7,-,CASSIGSLGGRYEQYF,TGTGCCAGTAGTATCGGGAGTTTAGGGGGGCGATACGAGCAGTACTTC